This entry concerns a single T cell receptor beta chain. In the authors' workflow: Reference gene primer amplification yielded estimated nucleated cell counts. Clones were sequenced by immunoSEQ multiplex PCR, and TCRdb holds only the in-frame ones, with some missing. V and J calls and clone size are given by that table; D and trimming were obtained from the DNA. Here the sample spans 70,000 to 80,000 clones, around 91% being singletons. The CDR3 contains 16 residues. Germline V CDR1 and CDR2: SGHTS, YDEGEE. Trimming shortened V by 3 bases and J by 2 bases, and 17 bases separated the two germline ends. This sample stems from a study of blood T cell repertoires in COVID-19. Across the study: Samples came from the United States, Italy and Spain, spanning acute and convalescent COVID-19. The cDNA or gDNA used as material had been derived from T cells, B-cell-depleted T cells, or PBMCs.

The genes are TRBV5-8 and TRBJ2-5, with D possibly matching TRBD1 (6 bases). The source material was peripheral blood. This clonotype was obtained from a human donor in a cohort sampled during active COVID-19. The CDR3 DNA follows: TGTGCCAGCAGCTCTGGCAACAGGGCCCTACAAGAGACCCAGTACTTC. Its protein product is CASSSGNRALQETQYF.